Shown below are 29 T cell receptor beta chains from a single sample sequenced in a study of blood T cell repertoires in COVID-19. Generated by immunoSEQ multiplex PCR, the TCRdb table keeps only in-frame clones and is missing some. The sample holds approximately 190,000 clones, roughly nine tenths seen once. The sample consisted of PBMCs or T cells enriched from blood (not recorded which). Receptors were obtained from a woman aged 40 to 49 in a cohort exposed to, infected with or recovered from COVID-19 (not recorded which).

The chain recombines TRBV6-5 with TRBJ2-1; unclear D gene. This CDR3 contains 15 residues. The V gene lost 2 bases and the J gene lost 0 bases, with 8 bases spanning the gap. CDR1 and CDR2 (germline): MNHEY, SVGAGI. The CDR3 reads CASSYGSRSYNEQFF. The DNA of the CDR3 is TGTGCCAGCAGTTACGGCTCCCGCTCCTACAATGAGCAGTTCTTC.

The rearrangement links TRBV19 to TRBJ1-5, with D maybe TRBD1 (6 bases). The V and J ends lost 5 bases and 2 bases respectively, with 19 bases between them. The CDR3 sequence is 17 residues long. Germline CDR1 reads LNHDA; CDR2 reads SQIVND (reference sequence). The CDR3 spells CASSVPTGLVGNQPQHF. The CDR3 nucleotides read TGTGCCAGTAGTGTACCCACAGGGTTGGTGGGCAATCAGCCCCAGCATTTT.

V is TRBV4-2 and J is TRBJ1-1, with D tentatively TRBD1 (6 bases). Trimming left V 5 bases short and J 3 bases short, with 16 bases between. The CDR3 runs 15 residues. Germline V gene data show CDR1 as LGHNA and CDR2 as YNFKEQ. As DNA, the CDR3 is TGTGCCAGCAGCACAGGGACGGGAAGGGACACTGAAGCTTTCTTT. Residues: CASSTGTGRDTEAFF.

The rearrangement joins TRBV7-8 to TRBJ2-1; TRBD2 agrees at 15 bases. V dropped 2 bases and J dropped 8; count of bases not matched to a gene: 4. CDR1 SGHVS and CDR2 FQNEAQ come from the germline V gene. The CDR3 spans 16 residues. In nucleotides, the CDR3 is TGTGCCAGCAGCTTAATAGGACTAGCGGGGGGGTATGAGCAGTTCTTC. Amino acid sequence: CASSLIGLAGGYEQFF. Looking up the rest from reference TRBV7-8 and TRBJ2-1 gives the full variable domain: GAGVSQSPRYKVAKRGQDVALRCDPISGHVSLFWYQQALGQGPEFLTYFQNEAQLDKSGLPSDRFFAERPEGSVSTLKIQRTQQEDSAVYLCASSLIGLAGGYEQFFGPGTRLTVL.

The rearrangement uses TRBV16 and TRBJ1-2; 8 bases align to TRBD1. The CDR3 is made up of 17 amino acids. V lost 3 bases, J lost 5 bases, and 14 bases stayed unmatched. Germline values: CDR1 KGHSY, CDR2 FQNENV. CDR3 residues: CASSHSDRAPYRYGYTF. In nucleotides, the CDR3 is TGTGCCAGCAGCCACTCGGACAGGGCGCCTTATAGATATGGCTACACCTTC.

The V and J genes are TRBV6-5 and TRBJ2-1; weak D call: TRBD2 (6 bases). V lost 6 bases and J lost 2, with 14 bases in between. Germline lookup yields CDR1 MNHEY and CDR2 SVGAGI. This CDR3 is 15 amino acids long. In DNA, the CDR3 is TGTGCCAGCAGAGCGGGCCGAAGCGCCTACAATGAGCAGTTCTTC. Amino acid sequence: CASRAGRSAYNEQFF.

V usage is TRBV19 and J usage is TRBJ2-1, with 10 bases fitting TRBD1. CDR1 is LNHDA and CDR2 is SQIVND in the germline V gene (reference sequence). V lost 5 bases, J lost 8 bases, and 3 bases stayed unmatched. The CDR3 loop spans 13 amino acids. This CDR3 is CASSPTGGHEQFF. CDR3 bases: TGTGCCAGTAGTCCGACAGGGGGCCATGAGCAGTTCTTC.

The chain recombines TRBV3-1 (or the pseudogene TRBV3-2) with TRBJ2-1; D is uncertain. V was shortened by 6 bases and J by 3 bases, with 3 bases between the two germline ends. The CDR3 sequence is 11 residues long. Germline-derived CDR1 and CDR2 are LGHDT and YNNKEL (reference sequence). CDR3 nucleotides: TGTGCCAGCAGTCTCTACAATGAGCAGTTCTTC. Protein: CASSLYNEQFF.

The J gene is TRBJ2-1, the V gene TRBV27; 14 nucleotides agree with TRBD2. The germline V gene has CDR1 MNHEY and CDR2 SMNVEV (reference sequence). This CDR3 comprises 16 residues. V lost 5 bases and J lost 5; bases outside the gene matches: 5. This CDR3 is CASSPGTSGGHNEQFF. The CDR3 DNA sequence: TGTGCCAGCAGTCCCGGGACTAGCGGGGGCCACAATGAGCAGTTCTTC.

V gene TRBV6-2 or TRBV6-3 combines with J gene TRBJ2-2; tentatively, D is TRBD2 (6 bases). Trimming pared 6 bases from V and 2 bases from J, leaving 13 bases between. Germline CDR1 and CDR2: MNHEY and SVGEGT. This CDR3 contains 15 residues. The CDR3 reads CASSDRDLNTGELFF. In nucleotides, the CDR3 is TGTGCCAGCAGCGATCGGGACTTAAACACCGGGGAGCTGTTTTTT.

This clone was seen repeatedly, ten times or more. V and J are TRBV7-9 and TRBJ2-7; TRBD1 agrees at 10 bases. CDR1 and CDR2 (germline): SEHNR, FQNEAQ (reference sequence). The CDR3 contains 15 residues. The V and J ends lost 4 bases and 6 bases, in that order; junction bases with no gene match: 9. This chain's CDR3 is CASSSSGQGDREQYF. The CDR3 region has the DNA TGTGCCAGCAGCTCCTCCGGACAGGGGGATCGCGAGCAGTACTTC.

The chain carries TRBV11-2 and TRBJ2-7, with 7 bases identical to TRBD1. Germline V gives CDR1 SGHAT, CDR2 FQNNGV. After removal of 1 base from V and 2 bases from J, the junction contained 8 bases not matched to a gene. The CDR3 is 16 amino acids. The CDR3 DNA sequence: TGTGCCAGCAGCTTAGCTGGCAGGGGGTCTCCCTACGAGCAGTACTTC. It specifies CASSLAGRGSPYEQYF. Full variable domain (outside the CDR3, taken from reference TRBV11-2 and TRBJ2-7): EAGVAQSPRYKIIEKRQSVAFWCNPISGHATLYWYQQILGQGPKLLIQFQNNGVVDDSQLPKDRFSAERLKGVDSTLKIQPAKLEDSAVYLCASSLAGRGSPYEQYFGPGTRLTVT.

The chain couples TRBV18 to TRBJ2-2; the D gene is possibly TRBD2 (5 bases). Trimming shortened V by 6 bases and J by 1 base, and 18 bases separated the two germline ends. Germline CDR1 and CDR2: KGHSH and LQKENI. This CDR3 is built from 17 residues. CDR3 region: CASSSVEVIGNTGELFF. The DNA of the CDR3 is TGTGCCAGCTCTTCCGTGGAGGTCATAGGGAACACCGGGGAGCTGTTTTTT.

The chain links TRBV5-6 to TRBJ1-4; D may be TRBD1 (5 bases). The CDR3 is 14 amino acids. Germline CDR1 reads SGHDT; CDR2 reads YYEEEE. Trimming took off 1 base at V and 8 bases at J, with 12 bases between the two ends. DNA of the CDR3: TGTGCCAGCAGCTTGTCTGACAGTAGAGAAAAACTGTTTTTT. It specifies CASSLSDSREKLFF.

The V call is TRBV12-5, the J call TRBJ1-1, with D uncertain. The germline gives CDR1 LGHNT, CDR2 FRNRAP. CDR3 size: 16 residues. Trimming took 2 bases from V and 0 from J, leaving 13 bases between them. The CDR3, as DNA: TGTGCTAGTGGTTTGCCCCCGATAGCCATGAACACTGAAGCTTTCTTT. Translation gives CASGLPPIAMNTEAFF.

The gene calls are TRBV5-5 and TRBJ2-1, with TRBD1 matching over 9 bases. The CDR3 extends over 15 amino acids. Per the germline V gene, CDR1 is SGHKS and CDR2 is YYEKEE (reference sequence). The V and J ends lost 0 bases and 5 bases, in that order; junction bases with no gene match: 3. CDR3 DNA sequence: TGTGCCAGCAGCTTGGAGGGACAGGGAAACAATGAGCAGTTCTTC. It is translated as CASSLEGQGNNEQFF.

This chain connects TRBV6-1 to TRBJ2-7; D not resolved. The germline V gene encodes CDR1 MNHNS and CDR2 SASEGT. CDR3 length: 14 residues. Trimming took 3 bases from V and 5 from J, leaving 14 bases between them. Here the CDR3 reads CASSDSIEIHEQYF. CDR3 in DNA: TGTGCCAGCAGTGATAGTATAGAAATCCACGAGCAGTACTTC.

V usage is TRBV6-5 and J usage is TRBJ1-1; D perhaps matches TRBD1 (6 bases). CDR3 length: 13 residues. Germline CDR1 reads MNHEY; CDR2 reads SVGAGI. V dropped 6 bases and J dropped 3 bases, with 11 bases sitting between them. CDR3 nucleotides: TGTGCCAGCAGGGACAGCATCTACACTGAAGCTTTCTTT. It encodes CASRDSIYTEAFF.

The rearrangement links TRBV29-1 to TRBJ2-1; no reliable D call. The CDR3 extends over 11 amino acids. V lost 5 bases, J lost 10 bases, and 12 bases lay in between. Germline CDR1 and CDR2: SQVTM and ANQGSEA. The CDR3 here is CSVSVDYEQFF. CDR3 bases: TGCAGCGTTTCGGTCGATTACGAGCAGTTCTTC.

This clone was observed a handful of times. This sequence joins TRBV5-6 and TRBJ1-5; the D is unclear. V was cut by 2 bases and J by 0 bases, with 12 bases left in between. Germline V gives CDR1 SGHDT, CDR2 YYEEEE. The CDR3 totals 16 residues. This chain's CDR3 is CASSFGGRYSNQPQHF. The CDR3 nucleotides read TGTGCCAGCAGCTTTGGAGGACGCTATAGCAATCAGCCCCAGCATTTT.

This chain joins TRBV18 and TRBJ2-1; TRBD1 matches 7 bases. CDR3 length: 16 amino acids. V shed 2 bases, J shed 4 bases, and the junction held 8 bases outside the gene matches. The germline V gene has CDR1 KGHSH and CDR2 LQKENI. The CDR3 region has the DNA TGTGCCAGCTCACCAGTCGTCCAGGGGGTTTACAATGAGCAGTTCTTC. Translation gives CASSPVVQGVYNEQFF.

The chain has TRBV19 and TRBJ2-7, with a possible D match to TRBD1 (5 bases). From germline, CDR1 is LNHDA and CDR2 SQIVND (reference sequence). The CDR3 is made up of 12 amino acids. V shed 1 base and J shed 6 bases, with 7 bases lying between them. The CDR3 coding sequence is TGTGCCAGTAGTATAGGGGGCGGCGAGCAGTACTTC. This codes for CASSIGGGEQYF. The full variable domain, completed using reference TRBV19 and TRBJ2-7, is DGGITQSPKYLFRKEGQNVTLSCEQNLNHDAMYWYRQDPGQGLRLIYYSQIVNDFQKGDIAEGYSVSREKKESFPLTVTSAQKNPTAFYLCASSIGGGEQYFGPGTRLTVT.

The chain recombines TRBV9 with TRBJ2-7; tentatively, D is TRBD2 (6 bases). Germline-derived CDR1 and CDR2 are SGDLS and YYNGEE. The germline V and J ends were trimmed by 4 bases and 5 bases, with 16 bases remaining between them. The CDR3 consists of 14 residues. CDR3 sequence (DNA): TGTGCCAGCAGCCCCCACGGGAGCAAGGACGAGCAGTACTTC. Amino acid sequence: CASSPHGSKDEQYF.

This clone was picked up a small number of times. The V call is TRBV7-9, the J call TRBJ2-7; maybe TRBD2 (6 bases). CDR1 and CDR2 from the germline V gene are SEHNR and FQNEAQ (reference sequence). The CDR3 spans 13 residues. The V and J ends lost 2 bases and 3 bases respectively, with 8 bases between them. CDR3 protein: CASSLTGDYEQYF. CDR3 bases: TGTGCCAGCAGCTTAACGGGAGACTACGAGCAGTACTTC.

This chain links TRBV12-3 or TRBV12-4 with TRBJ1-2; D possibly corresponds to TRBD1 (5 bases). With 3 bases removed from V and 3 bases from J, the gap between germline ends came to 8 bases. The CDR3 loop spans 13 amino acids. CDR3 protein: CASSFQGHYGYTF. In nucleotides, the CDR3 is TGTGCCAGCAGTTTTCAGGGCCACTATGGCTACACCTTC.

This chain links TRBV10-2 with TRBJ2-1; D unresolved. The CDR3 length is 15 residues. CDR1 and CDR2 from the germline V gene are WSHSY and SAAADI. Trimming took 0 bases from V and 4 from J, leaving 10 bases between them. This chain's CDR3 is CASSESSNTYNEQFF. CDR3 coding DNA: TGCGCCAGCAGTGAGTCCTCGAACACGTACAATGAGCAGTTCTTC.

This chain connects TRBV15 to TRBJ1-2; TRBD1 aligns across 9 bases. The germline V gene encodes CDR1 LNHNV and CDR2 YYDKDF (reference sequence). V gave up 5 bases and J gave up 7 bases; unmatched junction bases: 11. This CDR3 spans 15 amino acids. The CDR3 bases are TGTGCCACCAGCCGGTCGACAGGGGGTGTGGGTGGCTACACCTTC. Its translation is CATSRSTGGVGGYTF.

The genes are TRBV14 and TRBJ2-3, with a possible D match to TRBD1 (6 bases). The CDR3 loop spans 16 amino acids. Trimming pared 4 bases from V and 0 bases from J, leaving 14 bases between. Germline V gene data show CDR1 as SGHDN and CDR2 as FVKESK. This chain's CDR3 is CASSRLQGSSTDTQYF. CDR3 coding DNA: TGTGCCAGCAGCCGCCTACAGGGTTCTAGCACAGATACGCAGTATTTT.

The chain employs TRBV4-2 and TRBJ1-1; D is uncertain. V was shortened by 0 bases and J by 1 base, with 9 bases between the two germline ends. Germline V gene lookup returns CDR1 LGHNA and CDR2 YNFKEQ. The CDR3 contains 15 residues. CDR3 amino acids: CASSQDLSRNTEAFF. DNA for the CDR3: TGTGCCAGCAGCCAAGATCTGTCTAGGAACACTGAAGCTTTCTTT.